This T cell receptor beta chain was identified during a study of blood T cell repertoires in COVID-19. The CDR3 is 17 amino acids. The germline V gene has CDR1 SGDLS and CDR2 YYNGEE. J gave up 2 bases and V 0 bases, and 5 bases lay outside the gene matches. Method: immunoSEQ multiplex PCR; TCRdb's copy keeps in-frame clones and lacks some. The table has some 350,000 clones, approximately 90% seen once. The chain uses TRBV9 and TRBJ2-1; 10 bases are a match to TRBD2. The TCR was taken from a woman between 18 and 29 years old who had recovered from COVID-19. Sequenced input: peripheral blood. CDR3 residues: CASSVAPSGSTYNEQFF. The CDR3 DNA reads TGTGCCAGCAGCGTAGCCCCTAGCGGGAGTACCTACAATGAGCAGTTCTTC.